This T cell receptor (beta chain) was sequenced for a study of T-cell reconstitution after alpha-beta-depleted transplantation in children. Overall study findings and caveats: T-cell counts and diversity at one year post-transplant came mainly from newly produced T cells. Several hundred expanded graft clones reportedly supplied alpha-beta T cells about two months after transplant. Certain patients had high TCRbeta diversity at day 60, and it came from recipient T cells and thymic progenitors that survived.

TCRbeta library construction was performed incorporating unique molecular identifiers. TCRdb ran MiXCR on the PCR reads and lists one entry per CDR3 protein. The sample holds about 490,000 distinct CDR3 sequences; 10% to 13% are singletons and the top ten take 2% to 2.5%. This clonotype was counted many times. Its antigen remains unknown. The sequence was collected from a child between 2 and 9 years old with inherited bone marrow failure, due to receive a stem cell transplant. The input for sequencing was PBMCs, taken before TCRalphabeta/CD19-depleted stem cell transplant.

CDR3 protein: CASSLGRLAGGPSSYNEQFF. The CDR3 DNA is TGCGCCAGCAGCTTGGGGCGACTAGCGGGAGGTCCGAGCTCCTACAATGAGCAGTTCTTC. This chain links TRBV5-1 with TRBJ2-1; 13 nucleotides agree with TRBD2. The germline gives CDR1 SGHRS, CDR2 YFSETQ. The J segment lost 0 bases and the V segment lost 0 bases, leaving 9 bases of the junction unmatched. CDR3 length: 20 amino acids.